These 23 T cell receptor beta chains were all obtained from the same sample, sequenced in a study of CD8+CD57+ T cells in acquired aplastic anemia. The template used for profiling TCR beta VDJ and CDR3 was genomic DNA. TCRdb recomputed calls from the reads with MiXCR, one row per CDR3 protein. Here the sample spans hundreds of thousands of distinct CDR3 sequences, 45% to 65% being singletons. Input material: sorted CD4+, CD8+, or CD8+CD57+ T cells (not recorded which) from PBMCs. The receptors come from a human donor with severe aplastic anemia or a healthy control (not recorded which).

The chain has TRBV7-8 and TRBJ2-3, with 10 bases aligning to TRBD2. Unmatched junction bases numbered 14, after V lost 0 bases and J lost 11 bases. Germline CDR1 SGHVS, CDR2 FQNEAQ. The length of the CDR3 is 17 residues. This CDR3 is CASSLALSGGIHNEQYF. The CDR3 DNA is TGTGCCAGCAGCTTAGCGCTTAGCGGGGGGATCCACAATGAGCAGTATTTT.

The gene calls are TRBV19 and TRBJ2-7, with 7 bases aligning to TRBD1. The CDR3 consists of 15 residues. V shed 3 bases and J 0 bases; nucleotides not matched to a gene: 5. Germline CDR1 is LNHDA and CDR2 is SQIVND (reference sequence). CDR3 residues: CASSIGTESSYEQYF. CDR3 nucleotides: TGTGCCAGTAGTATCGGGACAGAGAGCTCCTACGAGCAGTACTTC.

This sequence joins TRBV29-1 and TRBJ2-7; D is ambiguous. The V end lost 6 bases, the J end lost 6 bases, and 15 bases lay between the germline ends. CDR1 and CDR2 (germline): SQVTM, ANQGSEA. CDR3 size: 12 residues. The CDR3, as DNA: TGCAGCGTACGACCGTGGCCAGGCGAGCAGTACTTC. The encoded protein is CSVRPWPGEQYF.

This clonotype has just one count. The chain is built from TRBV12-3 or TRBV12-4 and TRBJ1-5; D unclear. The CDR3 is 15 residues long. With 4 bases removed from V and 7 bases from J, the gap between germline ends came to 17 bases. The CDR3 sequence: CASSSRLSGEQPQHF. The CDR3 bases are TGTGCCAGCAGTTCACGACTCAGTGGGGAGCAGCCCCAGCATTTT.

The chain carries TRBV7-3 and TRBJ1-2; unclear D gene. V was trimmed by 5 bases and J by 8 bases, leaving 15 bases between them. The germline gives CDR1 SGHTA, CDR2 FQGTGA. The CDR3 runs 13 residues. The CDR3: CASSLNQGRGYTF. The CDR3 DNA follows: TGTGCCAGCAGCCTGAACCAAGGGCGCGGCTACACCTTC.

V gene TRBV25-1 combines with J gene TRBJ1-2; the D is unclear. Deletions cut 5 bases from V and 4 bases from J, with 8 bases between. The CDR3 contains 12 residues. Germline V gives CDR1 MGHDK, CDR2 SYGVNS. For the CDR3, the DNA is TGTGCCAGCAGTATAGGGTTCTATGGCTACACCTTC. This sequence encodes CASSIGFYGYTF.

This clonotype occurred a few times. V is TRBV20-1 and J is TRBJ2-7, with 10 bases lining up with TRBD2. V trimming: 6 bases; J trimming: 2 bases; junction bases outside the gene matches: 10. In germline, CDR1 is DFQATT, CDR2 SNEGSKA (reference sequence). The CDR3 has 15 amino acids. In DNA, the CDR3 is TGCAGTGCCAACCTGTGGACTAGCGGCACCTACGAGCAGTACTTC. Encoded protein: CSANLWTSGTYEQYF.

This clonotype was counted at least ten times. The chain recombines TRBV12-3 or TRBV12-4 with TRBJ2-5, with D unclear. The V and J ends lost 3 bases and 4 bases respectively, with 15 bases between them. This CDR3 has 15 amino acids. Here the CDR3 DNA reads TGTGCCAGCAGTTTCCCGTTCAGCCCAAGAGAGACCCAGTACTTC. It encodes CASSFPFSPRETQYF.

V usage is TRBV10-3 and J usage is TRBJ1-1, with 8 bases matching TRBD1. Trimming took 10 bases from V and 4 from J; bases not matched to a gene: 5. Germline CDR1 and CDR2: ENHRY and SYGVKD. The CDR3 covers 12 residues. The CDR3 loop reads CATSGTGTEAFF. The DNA for the CDR3 is TGTGCCACCTCGGGGACAGGCACTGAAGCTTTCTTT.

V is TRBV5-4 and J is TRBJ2-1; 8 bases map to TRBD2. The CDR3 has 15 amino acids. The junction had 9 bases not matched to a gene; V was cut back by 4 bases and J by 6 bases. Per germline, CDR1 SGHNT and CDR2 YYREEE (reference sequence). This CDR3 reads CASSLGTSFSNEQFF. CDR3 nucleotide sequence: TGTGCCAGCAGCCTCGGGACTAGTTTCTCCAATGAGCAGTTCTTC.

The CDR3 DNA sequence: TGCGCCAGCAGTGATTCTGGACTGCTTTCGGGGCTATTAGGACTTTATGGGGACGAGCAGTACTTC. It codes for CASSDSGLLSGLLGLYGDEQYF. This chain uses TRBV10-2 with TRBJ2-7, with D perhaps given as TRBD1 or TRBD2 (5 bases each). This CDR3 region has 22 residues. CDR1 and CDR2 (germline): WSHSY, SAAADI. V was shortened by 3 bases and J by 5 bases, with 38 bases between the two germline ends.

Worth noting for this clonotype: A much larger clone differs by one base, so this may be a read error. The chain employs TRBV5-5 and TRBJ1-1; D not certain. V lost 3 bases to trimming and J lost 1 base, with 7 bases between them. Per germline, CDR1 SGHKS and CDR2 YYEKEE (reference sequence). The CDR3 totals 13 residues. The CDR3 region has the DNA TGTGCCAGCAGCTGGTCAGCGAACACTGAAGCTTTCTTT. Its protein product is CASSWSANTEAFF.

The chain uses TRBV14 and TRBJ2-5; TRBD1 aligns across 9 bases. Germline V CDR1 and CDR2: SGHDN, FVKESK. The CDR3 contains 14 residues. The junction had 6 bases not matched to a gene; V was cut back by 8 bases and J by 2 bases. The CDR3 sequence is CASRGQGSQETQYF. CDR3 DNA sequence: TGTGCCAGCCGGGGACAGGGATCACAAGAGACCCAGTACTTC. Full variable domain (rest looked up from reference TRBV14 and TRBJ2-5): EAGVTQFPSHSVIEKGQTVTLRCDPISGHDNLYWYRRVMGKEIKFLLHFVKESKQDESGMPNNRFLAERTGGTYSTLKVQPAELEDSGVYFCASRGQGSQETQYFGPGTRLLVL.

This clonotype was observed many times. The J gene is TRBJ2-3, the V gene TRBV5-1; 16 bases are a match to TRBD2. V trimming: 4 bases; J trimming: 2 bases; junction bases outside the gene matches: 4. This CDR3 has 17 residues. Germline CDR1 reads SGHRS; CDR2 reads YFSETQ. CDR3 DNA: TGCGCCAGCAGCAAGGGACTAGCGGGGGGGCCCACAGATACGCAGTATTTT. This codes for CASSKGLAGGPTDTQYF.

The J gene is TRBJ1-3, the V gene TRBV24-1, with 7 bases aligning to TRBD1. Per germline, CDR1 KGHDR and CDR2 SFDVKD. Losses at the gene ends were 4 bases for V and 0 bases for J; bases not matched to a gene: 5. This CDR3 comprises 16 residues. The CDR3 nucleotides are TGTGCCACCAGTGACTCGGGACAGAACTCTGGAAACACCATATATTTT. Protein product: CATSDSGQNSGNTIYF.

The chain has TRBV2 and TRBJ2-7, with D possibly matching TRBD2 (7 bases). This CDR3 contains 14 residues. With 8 bases removed from V and 6 bases from J, the gap between germline ends came to 20 bases. Germline assignment: CDR1 SNHLY and CDR2 FYNNEI. The CDR3 sequence is CASRASGGASEQYF. The CDR3 DNA reads as TGTGCCAGCCGGGCGAGTGGGGGGGCATCCGAGCAGTACTTC.

This clonotype was seen only once. A much larger clonotype is one base distant, so this may be a read error. J is TRBJ1-1 and V is TRBV14; TRBD1 might be the D (5 bases). The ends were cut back, 2 bases at V and 4 bases at J, with 11 bases in the middle. The germline CDR1 and CDR2 sequences are SGHDN and FVKESK. The CDR3 covers 14 residues. CDR3 residues: CASSQWGESTEAFF. CDR3 nucleotide sequence: TGTGCCAGCAGCCAATGGGGGGAGAGCACTGAAGCTTTCTTT.

The CDR3 spells CASSRGDRNEQYF. The CDR3 nucleotides read TGCGCCAGCAGCCGCGGGGACAGAAACGAGCAGTACTTC. The gene calls are TRBV5-1 and TRBJ2-7; D is perhaps TRBD1 (7 bases). The germline gives CDR1 SGHRS, CDR2 YFSETQ. The ends were cut back, 4 bases at V and 5 bases at J, with 13 bases in the middle. The CDR3 has 13 residues.

Only a few counts were recorded for this clonotype. This chain connects TRBV28 to TRBJ1-1; maybe TRBD1 (6 bases). This CDR3 is 14 amino acids long. Germline CDR1 is MDHEN and CDR2 is SYDVKM. Trimming took off 6 bases at V and 2 bases at J, with 13 bases between the two ends. The CDR3 loop is CASRTTGLNTEAFF. DNA for the CDR3: TGTGCCAGCAGGACGACAGGCCTAAACACTGAAGCTTTCTTT.

To note about this clonotype: The germline gene is not matched at one end of the junction; a read error may be the cause. V is TRBV12-3 or TRBV12-4 and J is TRBJ2-1; weak D call: TRBD1 (7 bases). The CDR3 consists of 15 residues. CDR3 protein: CASSSTGTVARELFF. Written as DNA, the CDR3 is TGTGCCAGCAGTTCCACCGGGACAGTCGCCCGGGAGCTGTTCTTC.

Concerning this clonotype: An end of the junction does not agree with germline; a read error may underlie this. The rearrangement links TRBV7-2 to TRBJ2-7, with D tentatively TRBD1 (5 bases). This CDR3 has 13 amino acids. The germline CDR1 and CDR2 sequences are SGHTA and FQGNSA. CDR3 amino acids: CASSQEQAVEQYF. The CDR3 DNA reads as TGCGCCAGCAGCCAAGAACAGGCGGTCGAGCAGTACTTC.

This clonotype has a count of ten or more. CDR3 in DNA: TGTGCCAGCAGTGTAGTGGGGGGGATGGATACGCAGTATTTT. Its translation: CASSVVGGMDTQYF. V usage is TRBV2 and J usage is TRBJ2-3, with TRBD2 identical over 7 bases. This CDR3 has 14 amino acids. The V and J ends lost 4 bases and 6 bases, in that order; junction bases with no gene match: 7. Germline V lookup: CDR1 SNHLY, CDR2 FYNNEI.

This clonotype was detected a few times. The chain is built from TRBV2 and TRBJ2-2; 8 nucleotides align to TRBD2. CDR3 length: 15 residues. V trimming: 6 bases; J trimming: 6 bases; junction bases outside the gene matches: 9. Germline-derived CDR1 and CDR2 are SNHLY and FYNNEI. CDR3 nucleotides: TGTGCCAGCAGCGGGACTAGGTCTGACGCCGGGGAGCTGTTTTTT. Its protein is CASSGTRSDAGELFF.